This TCR beta chain emerged from a study of blood T cells in healthy people across ages. At least 6.5 million PBMCs were isolated per sample. Next came a second PCR, run for about 6 to 12 cycles, which used a sample-barcoded 5' primer along with a J-beta primer mix. TCRdb itself ran the 5' RACE reads through MiXCR, one entry per CDR3 protein. The sample lists roughly 1,100,000 distinct CDR3 sequences, almost 25% occurring once. Germline V lookup: CDR1 MDHEN, CDR2 SYDVKM. The CDR3 runs to 12 residues. V was pared by 6 bases and J by 11 bases, with 13 bases between. These same records also appear under a second study, on T cells of mothers and their children.

The chain carries TRBV28 and TRBJ1-4; TRBD1 is a possible D gene (6 bases). This TCR derives from a girl aged 2-15 years in good health. Sequenced: blood. The CDR3 region has the DNA TGTGCCAGCAGCTACAGGGCTCGGAAACTGTTTTTT. Amino acids: CASSYRARKLFF.